The next 5 T cell receptor beta chains were all read from a single sample in a study of blood T cell repertoires in COVID-19. Assay used: immunoSEQ multiplex PCR; TCRdb lists only in-frame clones, some missing. Among around 63,000 clones listed, 65% to 90% were seen once. Source material: peripheral blood. Receptors were obtained from an elderly woman with active or convalescent COVID-19.

The chain couples TRBV7-8 to TRBJ1-3; unclear D gene. The germline V gene encodes CDR1 SGHVS and CDR2 FQNEAQ. The CDR3 is 11 residues long. Trimming removed 8 bases from V and 1 base from J, with 3 bases in between. The DNA for the CDR3 is TGTGCCAGCCGGTCTGGAAACACCATATATTTT. This translates into CASRSGNTIYF.

The rearrangement uses TRBV6-6 and TRBJ2-3, with D possibly being TRBD1 (7 bases). The CDR3 is made up of 17 amino acids. Germline V lookup: CDR1 MNHNY, CDR2 SVGAGI (reference sequence). The germline V and J ends were trimmed by 5 bases and 0 bases, with 18 bases remaining between them. The CDR3 spells CASSRRGQTRSTDTQYF. The CDR3 DNA is TGTGCCAGCAGTCGGAGGGGACAGACTCGAAGCACAGATACGCAGTATTTT.

This rearrangement joins TRBV12-3 or TRBV12-4 to TRBJ1-3; D is undetermined. V was trimmed by 5 bases and J by 4 bases, leaving 9 bases between them. The CDR3 has 13 amino acids. CDR3 sequence (DNA): TGTGCCAGCAGTCCATCATTGGGAAACACCATATATTTT. It is translated as CASSPSLGNTIYF.

The V call is TRBV5-6, the J call TRBJ1-1, with 12 bases identical to TRBD1. Trimming at V came to 4 bases and at J to 3 bases, leaving 13 bases not matched to a gene. The CDR3 has 18 residues. Germline CDR1 reads SGHDT; CDR2 reads YYEEEE. The CDR3 here is CASSVPRDRGQGDTEAFF. The CDR3 DNA reads as TGTGCCAGCAGCGTCCCCCGGGACAGGGGGCAGGGGGACACTGAAGCTTTCTTT.

V usage is TRBV5-6 and J usage is TRBJ2-1, with a possible D match to TRBD2 (5 bases). CDR1 is SGHDT and CDR2 is YYEEEE in the germline V gene. Trimming cost V 0 bases and J 10 bases, with 11 bases left between them. The CDR3 totals 13 residues. The CDR3 reads CASSLGLAQEQFF. The CDR3 nucleotides are TGTGCCAGCAGCTTGGGCCTAGCCCAAGAGCAGTTCTTC.